These 21 T cell receptor beta chains came from one sample sequenced in a study of control samples from healthy donors and cancer patients. Measured with immunoSEQ multiplex PCR; TCRdb has only the in-frame clones, and not every one. The sample includes 200,000 to 250,000 clones, around 94% of them seen just once. Material: blood. The receptors were gathered from a man between 50 and 59 years old in good health.

The chain is built from TRBV12-1 and TRBJ1-1; no check of the table's D call, TRBD1, against the DNA was made. TRBV12-1 is reported as a pseudogene. This CDR3 is built from 13 residues. CDR3 loop: CASDYTGDTEAFF. Here the CDR3 DNA reads TGTGCCAGCGACTATACAGGGGACACTGAAGCTTTCTTT.

V gene TRBV9 combines with J gene TRBJ1-1; TRBD1 might be the D (6 bases). V gave up 0 bases and J gave up 5 bases, with 14 bases separating them. Germline V gene data show CDR1 as SGDLS and CDR2 as YYNGEE. CDR3 length: 15 amino acids. This chain's CDR3 is CASSVGQGMETEAFF. The DNA of the CDR3 is TGTGCCAGCAGCGTAGGCCAGGGGATGGAAACTGAAGCTTTCTTT.

V gene TRBV6-1 combines with J gene TRBJ1-3, with TRBD1 as a possible D gene (6 bases). This CDR3 has 16 residues. V shed 0 bases and J shed 0 bases, with 9 bases lying between them. Germline values: CDR1 MNHNS, CDR2 SASEGT. The CDR3 sequence: CASSEAPDSSGNTIYF. As DNA, the CDR3 is TGTGCCAGCAGTGAAGCCCCGGACAGCTCTGGAAACACCATATATTTT.

The J gene is TRBJ2-7, the V gene TRBV6-6; D is unclear. This CDR3 has 11 residues. With 7 bases removed from V and 3 bases from J, the gap between germline ends came to 7 bases. Germline CDR1 MNHNY, CDR2 SVGAGI (reference sequence). Here the CDR3 reads CASKTNYEQYF. The CDR3 DNA reads as TGTGCCAGCAAGACGAACTACGAGCAGTACTTC.

The V and J genes are TRBV7-9 and TRBJ1-4, with 7 bases that match TRBD1. This CDR3 has 15 residues. CDR1 SEHNR and CDR2 FQNEAQ come from the germline V gene (reference sequence). V lost 5 bases and J lost 8; bases outside the gene matches: 11. The CDR3 reads CASSQNQGDGEKLFF. CDR3 in DNA: TGTGCCAGCAGCCAGAACCAGGGGGATGGAGAAAAACTGTTTTTT.

V usage is TRBV7-9 and J usage is TRBJ2-5; no reliable D call. The CDR3 consists of 17 residues. V shed 6 bases and J shed 9 bases, with 29 bases lying between them. Germline assignment: CDR1 SEHNR and CDR2 FQNEAQ (reference sequence). The CDR3 is CASSVRAADNYREAQYF. The CDR3 coding sequence is TGTGCCAGCAGTGTCCGGGCCGCAGACAACTATCGCGAGGCCCAGTACTTC. Looking up the rest from reference TRBV7-9 and TRBJ2-5 gives the full variable domain: DTGVSQNPRHKITKRGQNVTFRCDPISEHNRLYWYRQTLGQGPEFLTYFQNEAQLEKSRLLSDRFSAERPKGSFSTLEIQRTEQGDSAMYLCASSVRAADNYREAQYFGPGTRLLVL.

This clone was counted a single time. The chain uses TRBV6-5 and TRBJ2-2; 8 bases map to TRBD1. CDR1 and CDR2 from the germline V gene are MNHEY and SVGAGI. The CDR3 consists of 15 residues. Trimming cost V 5 bases and J 4 bases; bases outside gene matches: 6. CDR3: CASSPGQGSTGELFF. The CDR3 coding sequence is TGTGCCAGCAGTCCCGGACAGGGCAGCACCGGGGAGCTGTTTTTT.

The rearrangement joins TRBV5-1 to TRBJ2-3; D gene ambiguous. The V end lost 0 bases, the J end lost 5 bases, and 10 bases lay between the germline ends. The germline V gene has CDR1 SGHRS and CDR2 YFSETQ. The CDR3 loop spans 14 amino acids. The CDR3 DNA reads as TGCGCCAGCAGCTTGGAGGGCTTGCGAGATACGCAGTATTTT. Its protein product is CASSLEGLRDTQYF.

This chain uses TRBV5-6 with TRBJ2-4, with 8 bases that match TRBD1. The CDR3 consists of 15 residues. The germline gives CDR1 SGHDT, CDR2 YYEEEE. V dropped 5 bases and J dropped 0; count of bases not matched to a gene: 4. The DNA for the CDR3 is TGTGCCAGCAGAGGAGACAGGGGAGCCAAAAACATTCAGTACTTC. Amino acid sequence: CASRGDRGAKNIQYF.

V is TRBV27 and J is TRBJ1-1; 12 bases agree with TRBD1. J gave up 3 bases and V 5 bases, and 7 bases lay outside the gene matches. This CDR3 has 16 amino acids. Germline V gene sequence: CDR1 MNHEY, CDR2 SMNVEV (reference sequence). CDR3 sequence (DNA): TGTGCCAGCAGTAAGGGACAGGGGGCTGGAGACACTGAAGCTTTCTTT. Translation gives CASSKGQGAGDTEAFF.

V usage is TRBV6-5 and J usage is TRBJ2-3, with unresolved D. V lost 11 bases to trimming and J lost 0 bases, with 18 bases between them. This CDR3 is 15 amino acids long. Germline CDR1 reads MNHEY; CDR2 reads SVGAGI. This chain's CDR3 is CAGKGTKSSTDTQYF. For the CDR3, the DNA is TGTGCCGGAAAGGGTACTAAATCTAGCACAGATACGCAGTATTTT.

The rearrangement joins TRBV5-1 to TRBJ2-5; 15 bases are shared with TRBD2. The CDR3 spans 18 residues. The J segment lost 2 bases and the V segment lost 4 bases, leaving 9 bases of the junction unmatched. Germline CDR1 and CDR2: SGHRS and YFSETQ. The CDR3 bases are TGCGCCAGCAGCCAAAGGACTAGCGGGGGGGTGATTCAAGAGACCCAGTACTTC. Protein: CASSQRTSGGVIQETQYF. The full variable domain, rest sourced from reference TRBV5-1 and TRBJ2-5, is KAGVTQTPRYLIKTRGQQVTLSCSPISGHRSVSWYQQTPGQGLQFLFEYFSETQRNKGNFPGRFSGRQFSNSRSEMNVSTLELGDSALYLCASSQRTSGGVIQETQYFGPGTRLLVL.

The chain combines TRBV5-5 with TRBJ2-4; D call uncertain. The CDR3 runs to 16 residues. The V and J ends lost 1 base and 3 bases respectively, with 14 bases between them. The V gene's germline CDR1 is SGHKS and CDR2 YYEKEE (reference sequence). The CDR3 DNA sequence: TGTGCCAGCAGCTTGCCCCCCTACACTGGCAAAAACATTCAGTACTTC. Translating it yields CASSLPPYTGKNIQYF.

This chain links TRBV10-2 with TRBJ1-5, with D perhaps TRBD1 (5 bases). The CDR3 loop spans 14 amino acids. The V gene lost 8 bases and the J gene lost 1 base, with 12 bases spanning the gap. Germline CDR1 and CDR2: WSHSY and SAAADI. The CDR3 coding sequence is TGCGCCAGCGGGGGACGTCAGAGCAATCAGCCCCAGCATTTT. Its protein is CASGGRQSNQPQHF.

The CDR3 sequence: CASLPRQVAYEQYF. DNA of the CDR3: TGTGCCAGCCTTCCCCGGCAGGTCGCCTACGAGCAGTACTTC. V is TRBV28 and J is TRBJ2-7; no definite D call. Looked up from germline, CDR1 is MDHEN and CDR2 is SYDVKM. The CDR3 is 14 residues long. V gave up 8 bases and J gave up 2 bases, with 16 bases separating them.

The rearrangement uses TRBV7-2 and TRBJ1-2; the match to TRBD1 covers 7 bases. The length of the CDR3 is 14 residues. Unmatched junction bases numbered 7, after V lost 5 bases and J lost 4 bases. Germline assignment: CDR1 SGHTA and CDR2 FQGNSA. The CDR3: CASSMGTEAYGYTF. CDR3 DNA: TGTGCCAGCAGCATGGGGACAGAAGCCTATGGCTACACCTTC.

The chain joins TRBV27 to TRBJ1-2; 8 bases are shared with TRBD1. The CDR3 sequence is 14 residues long. The V and J ends lost 3 bases and 5 bases, in that order; junction bases with no gene match: 5. The germline V gene encodes CDR1 MNHEY and CDR2 SMNVEV (reference sequence). CDR3 nucleotides: TGTGCCAGCAGTTTCCAGGGGGCGGGTTATGGCTACACCTTC. Protein sequence: CASSFQGAGYGYTF.

The rearrangement links TRBV28 to TRBJ1-5; D not certain. V lost 4 bases and J 4 bases, leaving 5 bases between the germline ends. Germline lookup yields CDR1 MDHEN and CDR2 SYDVKM. The CDR3 is made up of 12 amino acids. The CDR3 region is CASSWANQPQHF. The CDR3 nucleotides are TGTGCCAGCAGTTGGGCTAATCAGCCCCAGCATTTT.

This chain joins TRBV5-6 and TRBJ2-7, with a tentative D call TRBD2 (5 bases). Germline V gene data show CDR1 as SGHDT and CDR2 as YYEEEE. The ends were cut back, 0 bases at V and 5 bases at J, with 15 bases in the middle. This CDR3 is built from 15 residues. This chain's CDR3 is CASSLVGSGSDEQYV. CDR3 DNA sequence: TGTGCCAGCAGCTTGGTTGGGTCGGGAAGTGACGAGCAGTACGTC.

This clone has just a few counts. Written as DNA, the CDR3 is TGTGCCAGCAGCCAAGACCCGCGACAGAACACCGGGGAGCTGTTTTTT. Residues: CASSQDPRQNTGELFF. This chain connects TRBV4-2 to TRBJ2-2; D remains unclear. The CDR3 sequence is 16 residues long. The germline V and J ends were trimmed by 0 bases and 1 base, with 9 bases remaining between them. Germline CDR1 LGHNA, CDR2 YNFKEQ.

The V gene is TRBV9, the J gene TRBJ1-6; tentatively, D is TRBD1 (6 bases). CDR3 length: 17 amino acids. Trimming shortened V by 1 base and J by 7 bases, and 18 bases separated the two germline ends. Germline V gene lookup returns CDR1 SGDLS and CDR2 YYNGEE. DNA for the CDR3: TGTGCCAGCAGCGTATACCCCCAGGGGCAGGCCAATTCACCCCTCCACTTT. Residues: CASSVYPQGQANSPLHF.